This T cell receptor (beta chain) was retrieved from a study of neurological immune-mediated disorders. CDR3 size: 15 residues. Per germline, CDR1 SGHRS and CDR2 YFSETQ. Trimming at V came to 5 bases and at J to 1 base, leaving 5 bases not matched to a gene. This clonotype was seen repeatedly, ten times or more. The antigen is unknown. From the 5' RACE reads, TCRdb called clonotypes with MiXCR, one entry per CDR3 protein. The data show roughly 38,000 distinct CDR3 sequences, approximately 2.4% seen once. Overall study findings and caveats: Grouping of repertoires by phylogeny put those of 18 of 34 multiple sclerosis patients into a single related-CDR3 cluster, a possible signature. Across subjects, no CDR3 amino acid sequence appeared in expanded clones of more than one subject, a finding that suggested private repertoires in all groups. In HTLV-1-associated myelopathy, TCR clonal expansion was greatest, and in multiple sclerosis it was least, below healthy controls. Association with the multiple sclerosis repertoire cluster was not found for any clinical or MRI feature.

The sequenced sample consisted of PBMCs. The J gene is TRBJ2-7, the V gene TRBV5-1, with 11 positions matching TRBD2. This TCR came from a man aged 25-40 years with multiple sclerosis. The chain's CDR3 is CASRTGTSGSYEQYF. In nucleotides, the CDR3 is TGCGCCAGCAGAACCGGGACTAGCGGATCCTACGAGCAGTACTTC. The complete variable domain, with remaining parts taken from reference TRBV5-1 and TRBJ2-7, reads KAGVTQTPRYLIKTRGQQVTLSCSPISGHRSVSWYQQTPGQGLQFLFEYFSETQRNKGNFPGRFSGRQFSNSRSEMNVSTLELGDSALYLCASRTGTSGSYEQYFGPGTRLTVT.